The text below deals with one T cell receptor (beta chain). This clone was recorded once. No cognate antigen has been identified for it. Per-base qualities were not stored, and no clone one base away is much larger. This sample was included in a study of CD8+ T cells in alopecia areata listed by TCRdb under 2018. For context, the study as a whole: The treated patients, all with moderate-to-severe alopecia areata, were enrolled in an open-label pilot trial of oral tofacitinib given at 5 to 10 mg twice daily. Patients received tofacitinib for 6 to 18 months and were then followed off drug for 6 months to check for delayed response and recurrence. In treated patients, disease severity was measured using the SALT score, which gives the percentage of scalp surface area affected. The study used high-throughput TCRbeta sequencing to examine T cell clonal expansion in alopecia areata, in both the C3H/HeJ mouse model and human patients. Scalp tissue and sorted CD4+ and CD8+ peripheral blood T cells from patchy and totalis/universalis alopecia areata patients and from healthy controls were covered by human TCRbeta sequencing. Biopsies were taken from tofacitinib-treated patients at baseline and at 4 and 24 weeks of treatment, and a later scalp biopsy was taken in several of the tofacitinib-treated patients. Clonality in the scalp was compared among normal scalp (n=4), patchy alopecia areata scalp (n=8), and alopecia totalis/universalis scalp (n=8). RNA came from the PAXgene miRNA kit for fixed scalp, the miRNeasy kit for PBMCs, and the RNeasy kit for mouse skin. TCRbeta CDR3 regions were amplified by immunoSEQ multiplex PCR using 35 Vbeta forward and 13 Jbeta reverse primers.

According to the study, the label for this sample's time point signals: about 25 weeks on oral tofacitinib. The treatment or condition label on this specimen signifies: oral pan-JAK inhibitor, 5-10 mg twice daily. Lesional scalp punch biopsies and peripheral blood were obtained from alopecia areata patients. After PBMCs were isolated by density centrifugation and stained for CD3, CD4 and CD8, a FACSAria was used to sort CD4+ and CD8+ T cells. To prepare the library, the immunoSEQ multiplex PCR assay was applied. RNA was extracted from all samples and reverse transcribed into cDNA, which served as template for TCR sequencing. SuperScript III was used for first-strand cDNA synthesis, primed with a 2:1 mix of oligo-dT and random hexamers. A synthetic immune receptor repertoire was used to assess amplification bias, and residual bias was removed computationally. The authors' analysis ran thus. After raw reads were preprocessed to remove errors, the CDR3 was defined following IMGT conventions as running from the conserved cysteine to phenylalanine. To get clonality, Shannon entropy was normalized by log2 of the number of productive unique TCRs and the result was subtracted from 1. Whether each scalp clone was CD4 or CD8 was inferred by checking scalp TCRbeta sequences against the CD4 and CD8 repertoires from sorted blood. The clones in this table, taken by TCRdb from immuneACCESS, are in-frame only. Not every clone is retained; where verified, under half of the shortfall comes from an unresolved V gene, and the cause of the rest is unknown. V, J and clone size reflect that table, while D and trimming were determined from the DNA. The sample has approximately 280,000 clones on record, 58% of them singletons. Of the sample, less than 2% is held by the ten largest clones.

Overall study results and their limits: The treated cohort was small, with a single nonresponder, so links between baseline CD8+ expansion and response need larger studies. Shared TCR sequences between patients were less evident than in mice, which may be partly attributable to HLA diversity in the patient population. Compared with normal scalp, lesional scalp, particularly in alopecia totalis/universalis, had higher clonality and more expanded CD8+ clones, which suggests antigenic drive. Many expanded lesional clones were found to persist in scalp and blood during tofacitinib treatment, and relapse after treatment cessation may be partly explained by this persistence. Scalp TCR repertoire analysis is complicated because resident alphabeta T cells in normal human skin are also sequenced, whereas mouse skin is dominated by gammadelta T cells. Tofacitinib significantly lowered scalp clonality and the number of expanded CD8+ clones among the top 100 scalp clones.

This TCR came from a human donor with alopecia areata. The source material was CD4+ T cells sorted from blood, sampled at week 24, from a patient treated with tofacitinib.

The DNA sequence is TGTGCCAGCAGCCCAATAGCAGGGTCCCCCTACGAGCAGTACTTC. This sequence encodes CASSPIAGSPYEQYF. The chain is assembled from TRBV4-2 and TRBJ2-7, and TRBD1 may be the D gene, going by 5 matching bases. Cut back by 4 bases and 2 bases, the V and J ends lie 15 bases apart. Its CDR3 holds 15 amino acids, cysteine through phenylalanine. Only the CDR3 portion is preserved as DNA: 45 bases, with reading frame beginning at the first base. Via the germline V gene, CDR1 is LGHNA and CDR2 YNFKEQ.